The 11 T cell receptor beta chains below come from one sample, sequenced in a study of blood T cell repertoires in COVID-19. This table comes from immunoSEQ multiplex PCR, and its TCRdb copy is limited to in-frame clones, with some not included. Of more than 75,000 clones detected, more than 75% appear once; the ten largest clones hold roughly 15%. Sequencing input: peripheral blood. The receptors shown here come from a woman between 65 and 79 years old with acute or convalescent COVID-19.

The chain is built from TRBV28 and TRBJ2-1; 7 bases match TRBD1. Germline CDR1 MDHEN, CDR2 SYDVKM. The CDR3 covers 16 residues. With V trimmed by 4 bases and J by 12 bases, 18 bases remained unmatched. In DNA form, the CDR3 reads TGTGCCAGCAGTTCCCCAGACAGGGTAGGGAATAGGGGGCAGTTCTTC. Amino acid sequence: CASSSPDRVGNRGQFF. The variable domain in full, with the rest retrieved from reference TRBV28 and TRBJ2-1, is DVKVTQSSRYLVKRTGEKVFLECVQDMDHENMFWYRQDPGLGLRLIYFSYDVKMKEKGDIPEGYSVSREKKERFSLILESASTNQTSMYLCASSSPDRVGNRGQFFGPGTRLTVL.

Only a few counts were recorded for this clone. The genes are TRBV6-5 and TRBJ2-7; TRBD1 agrees at 8 bases. This CDR3 region has 13 residues. CDR1 MNHEY and CDR2 SVGAGI come from the germline V gene. The trim removed 6 bases at V and 2 bases at J, leaving 3 bases unmatched. Here the CDR3 reads CASRPTGAYEQYV. In nucleotides, the CDR3 is TGTGCCAGCAGGCCGACAGGGGCCTACGAGCAGTACGTC.

V is TRBV27 and J is TRBJ1-6, with D maybe TRBD1 (5 bases). In germline, CDR1 is MNHEY, CDR2 SMNVEV (reference sequence). This CDR3 has 15 residues. The germline V and J ends were trimmed by 3 bases and 10 bases, with 16 bases remaining between them. Here the CDR3 reads CASSFSQGIGSPLHF. CDR3 bases: TGTGCCAGCAGTTTTTCCCAGGGAATCGGGTCACCCCTCCACTTT.

V gene TRBV29-1 combines with J gene TRBJ1-5; D possibly corresponds to TRBD1 (5 bases). Per germline, CDR1 SQVTM and CDR2 ANQGSEA. CDR3 length: 15 amino acids. The V end was cut by 4 bases, the J end by 2 bases, with 15 bases between. CDR3 loop: CSVVFQGGRNQPQHF. DNA of the CDR3: TGCAGCGTTGTATTCCAGGGTGGGCGCAATCAGCCCCAGCATTTT.

The chain is built from TRBV4-1 and TRBJ2-2; TRBD2 agrees at 10 bases. The junction had 2 bases not matched to a gene; V was cut back by 1 base and J by 6 bases. The CDR3 is made up of 15 amino acids. Germline lookup yields CDR1 MGHRA and CDR2 YSYEKL. The CDR3 is CASSQVSGGSGELFF. In DNA, the CDR3 is TGCGCCAGCAGCCAAGTTAGCGGGGGGTCCGGGGAGCTGTTTTTT.

The table lists this clone with a count of one. CDR3: CASSEVPGNEKLFF. As DNA, the CDR3 is TGTGCCAGCAGTGAAGTACCGGGGAATGAAAAACTGTTTTTT. The chain carries TRBV6-1 and TRBJ1-4, with D uncertain. CDR1 is MNHNS, CDR2 SASEGT, per germline. The ends were cut back, 1 base at V and 5 bases at J, with 8 bases in the middle. The CDR3 is made up of 14 amino acids.

The chain employs TRBV28 and TRBJ1-1; a weak D match, TRBD1 (5 bases). The V end lost 5 bases, the J end lost 2 bases, and 18 bases lay between the germline ends. The CDR3 has 16 residues. Germline CDR1 reads MDHEN; CDR2 reads SYDVKM. The CDR3 loop reads CASSPYYGRGNTEAFF. The DNA of the CDR3 is TGTGCCAGCAGTCCATATTACGGGAGGGGAAACACTGAAGCTTTCTTT. Variable domain in full (rest from reference TRBV28 and TRBJ1-1): DVKVTQSSRYLVKRTGEKVFLECVQDMDHENMFWYRQDPGLGLRLIYFSYDVKMKEKGDIPEGYSVSREKKERFSLILESASTNQTSMYLCASSPYYGRGNTEAFFGQGTRLTVV.

The chain joins TRBV6-6 to TRBJ1-3; no definite D call. With 7 bases removed from V and 2 bases from J, the gap between germline ends came to 15 bases. Looked up from germline, CDR1 is MNHNY and CDR2 is SVGAGI (reference sequence). This CDR3 contains 15 residues. CDR3 sequence (DNA): TGTGCCAGCACCTACCCCGCCATTACTGGAAACACCATATATTTT. It specifies CASTYPAITGNTIYF.

The chain uses TRBV5-8 and TRBJ1-5; 10 nucleotides match TRBD1. Germline V CDR1 and CDR2: SGHTS, YDEGEE. The trim removed 0 bases at V and 4 bases at J, leaving 4 bases unmatched. CDR3 length: 16 amino acids. The CDR3 sequence: CASSLGTGGSNQPQHF. CDR3 nucleotides: TGTGCCAGCAGCTTGGGGACAGGGGGTTCAAATCAGCCCCAGCATTTT.

CDR3 protein: CASSLIRGGLGETQYF. The CDR3 bases are TGTGCCAGCAGCTTAATCCGAGGGGGCCTGGGGGAGACCCAGTACTTC. This chain uses TRBV11-2 with TRBJ2-5; 7 bases match TRBD1. The CDR3 totals 16 residues. J gave up 5 bases and V 2 bases, and 11 bases lay outside the gene matches. Germline V gene data show CDR1 as SGHAT and CDR2 as FQNNGV.

V gene TRBV27 combines with J gene TRBJ2-3; 14 positions agree with TRBD2. Germline loops: CDR1 MNHEY, CDR2 SMNVEV (reference sequence). With V trimmed by 2 bases and J by 9 bases, 10 bases remained unmatched. The CDR3 runs to 17 residues. As DNA, the CDR3 is TGTGCCAGCAGTTTAGCGACTAGCGGGGGGGCCGGGAAAACGCAGTATTTT. Its translation: CASSLATSGGAGKTQYF.